The entry below describes one T cell receptor beta chain. Antigen unknown. The CDR3 length is 15 residues. V was clipped by 4 bases and J by 6 bases, with 16 bases between them. The germline CDR1 and CDR2 sequences are LGHNA and YSLEER. The sample comes from a study of cytomegalovirus exposure and HLA in healthy donors. Study-level information: Among a few hundred genotyped donors, approximately 80% fell in the Caucasian-associated ancestry cluster. Notes on the study in general: Being productive about 87% or about 30% of the time was typical of most TCR beta V segments in an earlier analysis. TRBV6-2, TRBV6-3 and some other V segments were excluded as indistinguishable.

It was with 60 Vbeta and 13 Jbeta primers that the PCR ran. Measured with immunoSEQ multiplex PCR; TCRdb has only the in-frame clones, and not every one. This sample has under 200,000 clones, with 60% to 80% found just once. The chain links TRBV4-3 to TRBJ2-1; D perhaps matches TRBD1 (6 bases). The TCR comes from a man aged 45-65 years in good health and CMV-seropositive. Sample: PBMCs. Here the CDR3 reads CASSPLYRVGNEQFF. CDR3 bases: TGCGCCAGCAGCCCGTTATACAGGGTAGGCAATGAGCAGTTCTTC.